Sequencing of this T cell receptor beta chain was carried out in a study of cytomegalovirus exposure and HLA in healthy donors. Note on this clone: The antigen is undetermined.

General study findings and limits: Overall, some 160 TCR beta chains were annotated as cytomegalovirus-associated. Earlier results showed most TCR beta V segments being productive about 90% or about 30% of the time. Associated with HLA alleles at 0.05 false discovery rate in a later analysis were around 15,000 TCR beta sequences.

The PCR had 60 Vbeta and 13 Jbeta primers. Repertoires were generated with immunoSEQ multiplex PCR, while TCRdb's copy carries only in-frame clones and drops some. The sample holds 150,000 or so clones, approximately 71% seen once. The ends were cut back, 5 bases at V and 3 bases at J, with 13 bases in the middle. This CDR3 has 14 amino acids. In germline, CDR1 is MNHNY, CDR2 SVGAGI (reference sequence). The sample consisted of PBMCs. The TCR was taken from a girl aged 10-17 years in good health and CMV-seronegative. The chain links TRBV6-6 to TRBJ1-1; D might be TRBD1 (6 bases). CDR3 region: CASSLQGKDTEAFF. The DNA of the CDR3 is TGTGCCAGCAGTCTTCAGGGGAAGGACACTGAAGCTTTCTTT.